A selection of T cell receptor beta chains follows, all from one sample in a study of identical twins. TCRdb reprocessed the 5' RACE reads with MiXCR, giving one entry per CDR3 protein. Of nearly 900,000 distinct CDR3 sequences listed, roughly an eighth are singletons. The data also belong to a second study, concerning yellow fever vaccine responses in identical twins.

What was sequenced was PBMCs. These TCRs come from a woman aged 18 to 35 in good health. Each CDR3 is given with its conserved first and last residue. The order of the fields is clone size, D gene, V gene, J gene, CDR3 length, CDR3 protein, CDR3 DNA. A D gene is named only where the DNA matches it firmly. Where a row states a size, it is once, few, many or the class of an expanded clone; other rows omit it.

.,.,TRBV11-2,TRBJ2-7,13,CASSSTLAYEQYF,TGTGCCAGCAGCTCCACATTAGCGTACGAGCAGTACTTC
.,TRBD2,TRBV6-2/TRBV6-3,TRBJ2-1,13,CASREGGKNEQFF,TGTGCCAGCCGGGAGGGGGGTAAGAATGAGCAGTTCTTC
many,TRBD2,TRBV20-1,TRBJ2-1,17,CSAVTSGSVFSYNEQFF,TGCAGTGCTGTGACTAGCGGGAGCGTTTTCTCCTACAATGAGCAGTTCTTC
few,TRBD1,TRBV28,TRBJ2-1,14,CASSPRTGGFEQFF,TGTGCCAGCAGTCCCCGGACAGGGGGCTTTGAGCAGTTCTTC
few,TRBD2,TRBV3-1,TRBJ2-7,15,CASSQDRLANYEQYF,TGTGCCAGCAGCCAAGATCGACTAGCGAACTACGAGCAGTACTTC
few,TRBD2,TRBV15,TRBJ2-5,16,CATSRDAGAGEETQYF,TGTGCCACCAGCAGAGATGCGGGAGCGGGGGAAGAGACCCAGTACTTC
.,TRBD2,TRBV28,TRBJ2-7,16,CASIGLAGGVGYEQYF,TGTGCCAGCATTGGGCTAGCGGGAGGGGTGGGCTACGAGCAGTACTTC
few,.,TRBV12-3/TRBV12-4,TRBJ2-1,12,CASTEGKREQFF,TGTGCCAGCACAGAGGGAAAACGTGAGCAGTTCTTC
.,.,TRBV5-4,TRBJ2-4,14,CASSLNDLLNIQYF,TGTGCCAGCAGCTTAAACGATTTATTAAACATTCAGTACTTC
many,.,TRBV7-8,TRBJ2-3,17,CASSLARGLKTTDTQYF,TGTGCCAGCAGCTTAGCCAGGGGACTCAAGACCACAGATACGCAGTATTTT
few,TRBD2,TRBV12-3/TRBV12-4,TRBJ2-5,16,CASSSGLAGSIGTQYF,TGTGCCAGCAGTTCGGGACTAGCGGGGTCGATTGGGACCCAGTACTTC
.,.,TRBV5-1,TRBJ2-3,14,CASKLEGPTDTQYF,TGCGCCAGCAAGCTTGAGGGGCCCACAGATACGCAGTATTTT
few,.,TRBV11-2,TRBJ2-3,19,CASSLVVLGLPASTDTQYF,TGTGCCAGCAGCTTAGTGGTTTTGGGACTTCCGGCGTCCACAGATACGCAGTATTTT
.,TRBD2,TRBV18,TRBJ2-5,17,CASSKAGTSGGRETQYF,TGTGCCAGCTCGAAAGCCGGGACTAGCGGAGGACGGGAGACCCAGTACTTC
few,TRBD1,TRBV5-6,TRBJ1-3,17,CASSLAGQPSSGNTIYF,TGTGCCAGCAGCTTGGCGGGACAGCCTTCCTCTGGAAACACCATATATTTT
few,TRBD1,TRBV29-1,TRBJ2-7,14,CSATAPQGEPSVLF,TGCAGCGCCACCGCGCCGCAGGGGGAACCGTCTGTCCTCTTC
.,TRBD2,TRBV20-1,TRBJ2-2,16,CCARAPSGVNTGELFF,TGCTGTGCTAGGGCCCCTAGCGGGGTAAACACCGGGGAGCTGTTTTTT
.,TRBD2,TRBV7-3,TRBJ2-7,15,CASSASSGGAYEQYF,TGTGCCAGCAGCGCTTCTAGCGGGGGGGCCTACGAGCAGTACTTC
few,TRBD1,TRBV6-1,TRBJ2-7,14,CASTRGQGAYEQYF,TGTGCCAGCACCCGGGGACAGGGGGCCTACGAGCAGTACTTC
few,.,TRBV29-1,TRBJ1-1,11,CSAVENTEAFF,TGCAGCGCAGTAGAGAACACTGAAGCTTTCTTT
.,TRBD2,TRBV6-1,TRBJ2-1,15,CASSATSGRAEEQFF,TGTGCCAGCAGCGCTACTAGCGGGAGGGCCGAGGAGCAGTTCTTC
.,TRBD2,TRBV10-2,TRBJ2-1,14,CASSEGLALNEQFF,TGCGCCAGCAGTGAGGGACTAGCGCTGAATGAGCAGTTCTTC
.,TRBD2,TRBV24-1,TRBJ2-1,14,CATLDSGRDNEQFF,TGTGCCACGCTAGACTCCGGGAGGGACAATGAGCAGTTCTTC
few,.,TRBV12-3/TRBV12-4,TRBJ2-5,14,CASSLVGHLGTQYF,TGTGCCAGCAGCTTAGTGGGCCATCTCGGGACCCAGTACTTC
.,TRBD1,TRBV25-1,TRBJ2-1,15,CASRSTGGTYNEQFF,TGTGCCAGCAGATCAACAGGGGGCACCTACAATGAGCAGTTCTTC
.,.,TRBV10-3,TRBJ1-1,14,CAIGPGLPNTEAFF,TGTGCCATCGGCCCTGGGCTCCCGAACACTGAAGCTTTCTTT
few,TRBD2,TRBV20-1,TRBJ2-5,19,CSARDMLSLAGTVIRTQYF,TGCAGTGCTAGAGATATGCTCAGTCTAGCGGGGACTGTTATACGGACCCAGTACTTC
.,.,TRBV9,TRBJ1-5,15,CASSRPVGRNQPQHF,TGTGCCAGCAGCCGACCCGTGGGCAGAAATCAGCCCCAGCATTTT
many,TRBD1,TRBV9,TRBJ2-1,15,CASSVVGTDTNEQFF,TGTGCCAGCAGCGTAGTGGGGACAGATACAAATGAGCAGTTCTTC
few,TRBD1,TRBV5-1,TRBJ1-1,15,CASSGGDRVGTEAFF,TGCGCCAGCAGCGGAGGGGACAGGGTGGGCACTGAAGCTTTCTTT
once,TRBD1,TRBV4-2,TRBJ2-1,16,CASSHSTGAPYNEQFF,TGTGCCAGCAGCCATTCAACAGGGGCTCCCTACAATGAGCAGTTCTTC
few,TRBD2,TRBV6-5,TRBJ2-5,16,CASSYSRGGGQETQYF,TGTGCCAGCAGTTACTCGCGGGGGGGCGGGCAAGAGACCCAGTACTTC
few,.,TRBV7-2,TRBJ2-7,15,CASSPGPNLASEQYF,TGTGCCAGCAGCCCGGGACCCAACCTTGCGTCCGAGCAGTACTTC
few,.,TRBV18,TRBJ2-7,15,CASSPRTVGVYEQYF,TGTGCCAGCTCACCACGAACGGTGGGCGTTTACGAGCAGTACTTC
.,TRBD1,TRBV7-6,TRBJ2-7,14,CASSPTDRLYEQYF,TGTGCCAGCAGCCCCACGGACAGGCTCTACGAGCAGTACTTC